Listed below are T cell receptor beta chains from one sample, sequenced in a study of T cell repertoires in cytomegalovirus infection. Via MiXCR, TCRdb re-called the reads, giving one row per CDR3 protein. Among some 700,000 distinct CDR3 sequences listed, 35% to 45% were seen once. Sequencing was done on a sample of PBMCs. These TCRs come from a human donor in good health (CMV status not recorded). Some clones in this sample may be carry-over from other donors' samples. Each CDR3 is given without its conserved first and last residue. D genes are given only for firm matches. Clone size is shown for a subset of rows, as once, few, many or a class of expanded clone.

j_call,v_call,d_call,clone_size,cdr3_aa
TRBJ2-5,TRBV28,TRBD2,NA,ASSFSLAGGETQY
TRBJ2-5,TRBV20-1,NA,few,SASLAQTQY
TRBJ1-1,TRBV7-9,NA,many,ASTTGSINTEAF
TRBJ1-1,TRBV19,NA,NA,ASSVLQVSPRGTEAF
TRBJ1-5,TRBV19,TRBD1,NA,ASSPRTGYLQPQH
TRBJ2-1,TRBV7-2,TRBD2,many,ASSFPIGTGSLAGVSEQF
TRBJ2-5,TRBV14,NA,few,ASSQKGVVAETQY
TRBJ1-2,TRBV12-3/TRBV12-4,NA,few,ASSFGRADGYT
TRBJ1-4,TRBV19,NA,NA,ASTSAGATNEKLF
TRBJ2-7,TRBV6-5,TRBD2,once,ASRLKSGLADEQY
TRBJ2-5,TRBV27,NA,once,ASSPGASNQETQY
TRBJ1-1,TRBV7-9,TRBD1,few,ASSKQGGTEAF
TRBJ2-3,TRBV5-1,NA,NA,ASSLYGLPTDTQY
TRBJ1-4,TRBV9,NA,NA,ASSVRGRSNEKLF
TRBJ2-7,TRBV12-5,NA,NA,ASALDSTYEQY
TRBJ2-5,TRBV5-4,TRBD1,few,ASSQGTGKGETQY
TRBJ1-5,TRBV7-9,TRBD1,NA,ASSPQGAIDQPQH
TRBJ2-7,TRBV7-2,TRBD1,many,ASSWGQGYEQY
TRBJ2-7,TRBV20-1,NA,NA,SASGDRGYEQY
TRBJ1-1,TRBV20-1,NA,NA,SALGLTNTEAF
TRBJ2-7,TRBV12-3/TRBV12-4,TRBD1,few,ASSSGQGRQGQY
TRBJ1-1,TRBV7-8,NA,many,ASSLDGGSHGYTEAF
TRBJ2-1,TRBV7-9,NA,NA,ASSLGWAGSRNNEQF